The clone carrying this TCR beta chain was recorded at least ten times. TCRdb re-called the RACE reads with MiXCR, one entry per CDR3 protein. The data show about 84,000 distinct CDR3 sequences, less than 14% seen once. The ends were cut back, 3 bases at V and 0 bases at J, with 12 bases in the middle. The CDR3 is 16 amino acids. The sample comes from a study of human T cells and chemical hapten exposure. Regarding time point: patch test 3, about 24 weeks after DPC sensitization. Treatment in this sample: therapeutic diphenylcyclopropenone sensitization with weekly scalp DPC. The gene calls are TRBV12-3 or TRBV12-4 and TRBJ1-3; D uncertain. This clonotype originated in a woman aged 45-65 years with alopecia areata. Some clones in this sample may be carry-over from other donors' samples. The sample here was whole blood, taken in connection with sensitization to the hapten diphenylcyclopropenone (DPC). For the CDR3, the DNA is TGTGCCAGCAGTTTCGGGCCGTCCAGCTCTGGAAACACCATATATTTT. It yields the protein CASSFGPSSSGNTIYF.